These 9 T cell receptor beta chains originate from one sample sequenced in a study of T cells after yellow fever vaccination. MiXCR was run by TCRdb on the 5' RACE reads, yielding one entry per CDR3 protein. The data hold about 120,000 distinct CDR3 sequences, with about 8.2% observed a single time. The material sequenced was CD8+ T cells sorted from PBMCs, taken on the day of the yellow fever booster vaccination. The receptors here all came from a man aged 18 to 29 who received the YFV17D yellow fever vaccine.

The V gene is TRBV27, the J gene TRBJ1-5, with TRBD1 matching 7 bases. The CDR3 extends over 14 amino acids. V trimming: 6 bases; J trimming: 4 bases; junction bases outside the gene matches: 6. Germline loops: CDR1 MNHEY, CDR2 SMNVEV (reference sequence). The CDR3 coding sequence is TGTGCCAGCAGCCAGACAGGGTTAAATCAGCCCCAGCATTTT. Translating it yields CASSQTGLNQPQHF.

The chain carries TRBV6-2 or TRBV6-3 and TRBJ2-7, with D unclear. Trimming took 0 bases from V and 1 from J, leaving 10 bases between them. The CDR3 totals 15 residues. From germline, CDR1 is MNHEY and CDR2 SVGEGT. The CDR3 is CASSYSFGPSYEQYF. CDR3 coding DNA: TGTGCCAGCAGTTACTCTTTCGGACCATCCTACGAGCAGTACTTC.

This clonotype showed up many times. The chain is built from TRBV27 and TRBJ2-2; D is undetermined. Germline V gene data show CDR1 as MNHEY and CDR2 as SMNVEV (reference sequence). This CDR3 has 14 amino acids. V was pared by 3 bases and J by 5 bases, with 10 bases between. CDR3 coding DNA: TGTGCCAGCAGTTTGAGAGGTCGTACCGGGGAGCTGTTTTTT. Protein product: CASSLRGRTGELFF.

The chain recombines TRBV7-8 with TRBJ1-6, with TRBD1 as a possible D gene (5 bases). Trimming took off 0 bases at V and 8 bases at J, with 11 bases between the two ends. Germline V lookup: CDR1 SGHVS, CDR2 FQNEAQ. The CDR3 runs to 15 residues. The CDR3 protein is CASSLARGNHSPLHF. The CDR3 region has the DNA TGTGCCAGCAGCTTAGCGCGGGGGAATCATTCACCCCTCCACTTT.

The chain carries TRBV6-5 and TRBJ2-1; no firm D call. Trimming stripped 5 bases from V and 8 bases from J, with 13 bases between. CDR3 size: 13 residues. Germline V gene lookup returns CDR1 MNHEY and CDR2 SVGAGI. The CDR3 DNA sequence: TGTGCCAGCAGTCGGAAGACACGGGATGAGCAGTTCTTC. Residues: CASSRKTRDEQFF.

This clonotype was detected only a few times. J is TRBJ1-1 and V is TRBV20-1; maybe TRBD1 (5 bases). Germline V gene data show CDR1 as DFQATT and CDR2 as SNEGSKA (reference sequence). This CDR3 has 15 residues. The V and J ends lost 3 bases and 3 bases respectively, with 17 bases between them. CDR3 sequence (DNA): TGCAGTGCTAGGGGAAAGGGGTTGTATGACACTGAAGCTTTCTTT. Residues: CSARGKGLYDTEAFF.

This clonotype was detected many times. This sequence joins TRBV7-2 and TRBJ2-6, with 7 positions matching TRBD2. J was trimmed by 0 bases and V by 1 base; bases with no gene match: 9. Per the germline V gene, CDR1 is SGHTA and CDR2 is FQGNSA. The CDR3 runs 19 residues. The DNA of the CDR3 is TGTGCCAGCAGCTTAGAGGGGAGGGTCAGAATCTCTGGGGCCAACGTCCTGACTTTC. Translating it yields CASSLEGRVRISGANVLTF.

This clonotype turned up a few times. The chain links TRBV27 to TRBJ1-2; D is uncertain. Germline V gene data show CDR1 as MNHEY and CDR2 as SMNVEV (reference sequence). The CDR3 runs 13 residues. The germline V and J ends were trimmed by 6 bases and 0 bases, with 8 bases remaining between them. CDR3 coding DNA: TGTGCCAGCAGAGGCAGCACTAACTATGGCTACACCTTC. As protein: CASRGSTNYGYTF.

The CDR3 DNA reads as TGCAGCGTTGTGGGGGGCAGCACAGATACGCAGTATTTT. Its protein is CSVVGGSTDTQYF. The rearrangement joins TRBV29-1 to TRBJ2-3; D might be TRBD1 or TRBD2, each matching 6 bases. V lost 4 bases and J 0 bases, leaving 8 bases between the germline ends. The CDR3 totals 13 residues. CDR1 and CDR2 from the germline V gene are SQVTM and ANQGSEA.